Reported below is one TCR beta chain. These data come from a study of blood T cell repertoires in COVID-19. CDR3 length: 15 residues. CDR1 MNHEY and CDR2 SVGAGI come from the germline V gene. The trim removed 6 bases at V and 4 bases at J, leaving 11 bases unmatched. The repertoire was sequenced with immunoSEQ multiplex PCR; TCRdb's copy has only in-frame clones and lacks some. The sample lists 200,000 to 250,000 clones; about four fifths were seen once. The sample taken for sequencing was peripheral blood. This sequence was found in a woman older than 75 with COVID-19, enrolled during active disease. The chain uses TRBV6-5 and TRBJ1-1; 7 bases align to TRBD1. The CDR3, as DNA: TGTGCCAGCAGCCTCTTTACAGGGGCAGGCACTGAAGCTTTCTTT. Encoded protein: CASSLFTGAGTEAFF.